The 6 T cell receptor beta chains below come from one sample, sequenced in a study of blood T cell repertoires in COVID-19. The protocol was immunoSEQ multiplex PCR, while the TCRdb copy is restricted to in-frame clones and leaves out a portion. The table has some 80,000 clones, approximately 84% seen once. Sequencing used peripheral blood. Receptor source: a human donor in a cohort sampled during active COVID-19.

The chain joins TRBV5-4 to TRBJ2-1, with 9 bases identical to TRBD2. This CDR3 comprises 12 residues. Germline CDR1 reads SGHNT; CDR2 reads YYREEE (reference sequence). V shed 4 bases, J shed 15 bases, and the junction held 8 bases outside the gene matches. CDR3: CASSPSGGRGFF. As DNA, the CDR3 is TGTGCCAGCAGCCCGAGCGGGGGGCGGGGGTTCTTC.

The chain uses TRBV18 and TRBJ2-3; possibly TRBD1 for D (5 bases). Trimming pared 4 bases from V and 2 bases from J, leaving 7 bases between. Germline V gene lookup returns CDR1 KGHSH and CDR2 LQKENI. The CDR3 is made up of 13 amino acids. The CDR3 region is CASSRTPTDTQYF. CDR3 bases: TGTGCCAGCTCACGGACACCCACAGATACGCAGTATTTT.

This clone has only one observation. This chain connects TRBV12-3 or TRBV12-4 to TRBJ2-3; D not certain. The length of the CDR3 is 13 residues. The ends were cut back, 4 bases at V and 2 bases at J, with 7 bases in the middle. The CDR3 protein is CASSSRLTDTQYF. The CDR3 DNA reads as TGTGCCAGCAGTTCGCGGCTCACAGATACGCAGTATTTT.

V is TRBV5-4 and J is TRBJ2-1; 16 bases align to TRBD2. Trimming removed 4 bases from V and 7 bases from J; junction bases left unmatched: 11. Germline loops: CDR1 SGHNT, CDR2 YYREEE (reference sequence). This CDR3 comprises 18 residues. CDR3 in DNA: TGTGCCAGCAGCAGACCTGGGACTAGCGGGGGGGCCTGGAATGAGCAGTTCTTC. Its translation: CASSRPGTSGGAWNEQFF. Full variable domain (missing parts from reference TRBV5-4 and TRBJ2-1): ETGVTQSPTHLIKTRGQQVTLRCSSQSGHNTVSWYQQALGQGPQFIFQYYREEENGRGNFPPRFSGLQFPNYSSELNVNALELDDSALYLCASSRPGTSGGAWNEQFFGPGTRLTVL.

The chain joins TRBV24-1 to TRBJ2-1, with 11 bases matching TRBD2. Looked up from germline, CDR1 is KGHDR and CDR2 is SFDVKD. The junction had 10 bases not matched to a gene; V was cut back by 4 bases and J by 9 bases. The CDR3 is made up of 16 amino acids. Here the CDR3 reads CATSEGAGLADGEQFF. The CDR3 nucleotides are TGTGCCACCAGTGAGGGGGCGGGACTAGCGGATGGTGAGCAGTTCTTC.

The DNA for the CDR3 is TGTGCCACCCAAAGCGGGGTAAACACCGGGGAGCTGTTTTTT. It translates to CATQSGVNTGELFF. The chain employs TRBV2 and TRBJ2-2; 7 bases align to TRBD2. In germline, CDR1 is SNHLY, CDR2 FYNNEI. J gave up 2 bases and V 10 bases, and 7 bases lay outside the gene matches. CDR3 length equals 14 residues.